Listed here are 9 T cell receptor beta chains from one sample, sequenced in a study of identical twins. One entry per CDR3 protein, called by TCRdb with MiXCR from the 5' RACE reads. The table records about 890,000 distinct CDR3 sequences, 12% of them present only once. The same specimen was also included in a second study, on yellow fever vaccine responses in identical twins.

The specimen was PBMCs. These receptors came from a woman aged 18-29 years in good health.

The chain recombines TRBV6-5 with TRBJ2-5, with 8 bases matching TRBD1. V lost 5 bases, J lost 4 bases, and 9 bases stayed unmatched. Germline values: CDR1 MNHEY, CDR2 SVGAGI. The CDR3 consists of 15 residues. As DNA, the CDR3 is TGTGCCAGCAGTAACGGACAGGGTGGGAGAGAGACCCAGTACTTC. Its protein product is CASSNGQGGRETQYF.

This clonotype was detected only a few times. J is TRBJ2-3 and V is TRBV7-2; D unclear. The CDR3 spans 13 residues. The V end lost 1 base, the J end lost 8 bases, and 10 bases lay between the germline ends. From germline, CDR1 is SGHTA and CDR2 FQGNSA. The CDR3 region has the DNA TGTGCCAGCAGCTTAGAGTTCTCCAGTACGCAGTATTTT. Its translation is CASSLEFSSTQYF.

This clonotype came up a few times. The chain joins TRBV5-6 to TRBJ2-7; no clear D gene. This CDR3 comprises 13 residues. Germline CDR1 is SGHDT and CDR2 is YYEEEE. V lost 3 bases and J lost 4, with 11 bases in between. CDR3 sequence: CASSWDGEYEQYV. CDR3 bases: TGTGCCAGCAGCTGGGATGGGGAATACGAGCAGTACGTC.

This clonotype was picked up a small number of times. The gene calls are TRBV5-5 and TRBJ1-1; D is unresolved. V shed 4 bases and J shed 6 bases, with 22 bases lying between them. CDR1 SGHKS and CDR2 YYEKEE come from the germline V gene (reference sequence). The CDR3 totals 16 residues. This CDR3 is CASSRAVLGVLAEAFF. The CDR3 DNA follows: TGTGCCAGCAGCCGTGCAGTTCTCGGGGTGTTGGCTGAAGCTTTCTTT.

The chain recombines TRBV5-1 with TRBJ2-2, with D unclear. The germline V and J ends were trimmed by 0 bases and 0 bases, with 9 bases remaining between them. Germline values: CDR1 SGHRS, CDR2 YFSETQ. The CDR3 has 16 amino acids. The CDR3 loop reads CASSLDGAPNTGELFF. CDR3 sequence (DNA): TGCGCCAGCAGCTTGGATGGAGCACCGAACACCGGGGAGCTGTTTTTT.

This clonotype was observed a handful of times. The J gene is TRBJ2-1, the V gene TRBV27; D possibly corresponds to TRBD2 (5 bases). V was shortened by 10 bases and J by 8 bases, with 27 bases between the two germline ends. The CDR3 is made up of 16 amino acids. Germline CDR1 reads MNHEY; CDR2 reads SMNVEV (reference sequence). Here the CDR3 DNA reads TGTGCCACCTTGCTCCGGGTGGACTTCAGAGGCGATGAGCAGTTCTTC. Encoded protein: CATLLRVDFRGDEQFF.

This clonotype was found a few times. The chain links TRBV6-5 to TRBJ2-7; 10 bases match TRBD1. The CDR3 covers 15 residues. The V gene end was trimmed by 0 bases and the J gene end by 4 bases; junction bases not matched to a gene: 3. Looked up from germline, CDR1 is MNHEY and CDR2 is SVGAGI. The CDR3 here is CASSYSDRGLYEQYF. The CDR3 DNA reads as TGTGCCAGCAGTTACTCCGACAGGGGGCTATACGAGCAGTACTTC.

This clonotype turned up a few times. The chain has TRBV2 and TRBJ1-2; TRBD1 matches 8 bases. There are 14 residues in the CDR3. The germline CDR1 and CDR2 sequences are SNHLY and FYNNEI. Losses at the gene ends were 8 bases for V and 4 bases for J; bases not matched to a gene: 9. CDR3 sequence (DNA): TGTGCCAGCGTGCCAGGGGGCAGGAGCTATGGCTACACCTTC. Translation: CASVPGGRSYGYTF.

The chain combines TRBV2 with TRBJ2-7; TRBD1 might be the D (6 bases). V lost 4 bases and J 2 bases, leaving 12 bases between the germline ends. Germline lookup yields CDR1 SNHLY and CDR2 FYNNEI. The CDR3 consists of 14 residues. CDR3 protein: CASSGWTVPYEQYF. The CDR3 DNA is TGTGCCAGCAGTGGGTGGACAGTTCCCTACGAGCAGTACTTC.